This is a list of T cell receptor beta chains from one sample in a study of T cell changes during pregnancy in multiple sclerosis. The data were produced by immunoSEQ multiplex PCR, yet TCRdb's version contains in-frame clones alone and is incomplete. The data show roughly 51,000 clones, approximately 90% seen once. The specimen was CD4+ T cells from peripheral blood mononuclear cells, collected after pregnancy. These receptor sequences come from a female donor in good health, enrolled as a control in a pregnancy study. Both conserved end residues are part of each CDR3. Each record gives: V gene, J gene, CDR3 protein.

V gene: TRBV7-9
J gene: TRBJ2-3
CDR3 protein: CASSLYMATRADTQYF

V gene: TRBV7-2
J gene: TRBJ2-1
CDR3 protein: CASSPGGGVYNEQFF

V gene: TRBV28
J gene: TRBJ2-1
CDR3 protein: CASSLELGSYNEQFF

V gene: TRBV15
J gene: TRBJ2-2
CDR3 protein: CATSRETPNLAGELFF

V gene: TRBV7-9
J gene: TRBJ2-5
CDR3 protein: CASSSGGGGQETQYF

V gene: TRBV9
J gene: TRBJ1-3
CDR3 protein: CASSPTLQGSGNTIYF

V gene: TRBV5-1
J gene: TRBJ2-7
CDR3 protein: CASSLAAGSYEQYF

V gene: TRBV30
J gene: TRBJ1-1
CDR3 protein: CAWSLKGRGTEAFF

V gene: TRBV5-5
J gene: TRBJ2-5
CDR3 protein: CASSSWAETQYF

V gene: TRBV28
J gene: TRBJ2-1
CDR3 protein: CASSSRGEQFF

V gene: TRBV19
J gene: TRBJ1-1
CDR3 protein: CASSMKGVGRLGAFF

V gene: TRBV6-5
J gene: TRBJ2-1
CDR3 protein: CASLGGARMDEQFF